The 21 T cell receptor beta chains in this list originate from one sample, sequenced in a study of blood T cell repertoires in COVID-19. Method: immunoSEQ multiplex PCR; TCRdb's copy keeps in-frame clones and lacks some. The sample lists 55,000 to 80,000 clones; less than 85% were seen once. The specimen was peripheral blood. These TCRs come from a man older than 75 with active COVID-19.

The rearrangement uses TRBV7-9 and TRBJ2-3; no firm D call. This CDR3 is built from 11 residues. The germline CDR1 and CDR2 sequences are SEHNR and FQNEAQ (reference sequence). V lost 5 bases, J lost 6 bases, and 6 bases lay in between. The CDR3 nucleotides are TGTGCCAGCAGCCTTTTCGATACGCAGTATTTT. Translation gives CASSLFDTQYF.

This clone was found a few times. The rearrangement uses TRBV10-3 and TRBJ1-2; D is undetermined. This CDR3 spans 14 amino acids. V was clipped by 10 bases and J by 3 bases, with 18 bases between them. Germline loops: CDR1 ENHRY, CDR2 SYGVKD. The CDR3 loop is CASSPSLADYGYTF. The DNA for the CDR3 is TGTGCCAGCAGCCCCAGTCTTGCGGACTATGGCTACACCTTC.

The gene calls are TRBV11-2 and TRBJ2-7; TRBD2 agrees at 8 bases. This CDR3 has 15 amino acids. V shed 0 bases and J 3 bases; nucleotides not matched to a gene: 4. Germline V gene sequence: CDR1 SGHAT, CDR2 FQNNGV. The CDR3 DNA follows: TGTGCCAGCAGCTTAGACGAACTAGCGGTCTACGAGCAGTACTTC. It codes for CASSLDELAVYEQYF.

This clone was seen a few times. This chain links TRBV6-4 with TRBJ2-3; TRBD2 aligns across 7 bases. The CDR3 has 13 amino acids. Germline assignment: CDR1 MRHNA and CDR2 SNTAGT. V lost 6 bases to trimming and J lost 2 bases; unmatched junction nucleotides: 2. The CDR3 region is CASRGGNTDTQYF. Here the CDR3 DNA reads TGTGCCAGCAGGGGGGGGAACACAGATACGCAGTATTTT.

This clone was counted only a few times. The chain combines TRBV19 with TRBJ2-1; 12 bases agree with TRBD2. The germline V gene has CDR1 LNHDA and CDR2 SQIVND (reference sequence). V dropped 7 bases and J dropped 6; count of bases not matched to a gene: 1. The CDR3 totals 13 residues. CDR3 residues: CASTTSGSNEQFF. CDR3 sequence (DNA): TGTGCCAGTACGACTAGCGGGAGCAATGAGCAGTTCTTC.

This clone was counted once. CDR3 region: CASSEKGSYNSPLHF. The CDR3 coding sequence is TGTGCCAGCAGTGAAAAAGGGAGTTATAATTCACCCCTCCACTTT. J is TRBJ1-6 and V is TRBV6-1, with D unresolved. The CDR3 loop spans 15 amino acids. From germline, CDR1 is MNHNS and CDR2 SASEGT. V gave up 2 bases and J gave up 4 bases, with 9 bases separating them.

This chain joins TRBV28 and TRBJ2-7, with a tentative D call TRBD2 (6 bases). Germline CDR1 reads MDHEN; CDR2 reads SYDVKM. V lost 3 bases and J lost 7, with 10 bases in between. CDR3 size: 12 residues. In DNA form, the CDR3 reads TGTGCCAGCAGTTTGGGGGGTCTGGAGCAGTACTTC. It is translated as CASSLGGLEQYF. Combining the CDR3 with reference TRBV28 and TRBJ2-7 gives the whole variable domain DVKVTQSSRYLVKRTGEKVFLECVQDMDHENMFWYRQDPGLGLRLIYFSYDVKMKEKGDIPEGYSVSREKKERFSLILESASTNQTSMYLCASSLGGLEQYFGPGTRLTVT.

The CDR3 nucleotides are TGTGCCAGCTCACCACGGACAGAATCTGAAGCTTTCTTT. This gives the protein CASSPRTESEAFF. The chain is built from TRBV18 and TRBJ1-1; D possibly corresponds to TRBD1 (6 bases). V lost 1 base and J lost 6, with 9 bases in between. Germline assignment: CDR1 KGHSH and CDR2 LQKENI. The CDR3 has 13 residues.

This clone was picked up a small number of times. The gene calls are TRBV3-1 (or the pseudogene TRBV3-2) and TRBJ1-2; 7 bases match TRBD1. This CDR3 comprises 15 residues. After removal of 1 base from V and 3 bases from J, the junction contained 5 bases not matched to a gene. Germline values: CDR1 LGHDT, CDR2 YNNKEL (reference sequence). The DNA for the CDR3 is TGTGCCAGCAGCCAAGGTGCAGGGACAGACTATGGCTACACCTTC. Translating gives CASSQGAGTDYGYTF.

CDR3 loop: CASSYFGGSDTEAFF. In DNA, the CDR3 is TGTGCCAGCAGTTACTTTGGCGGCAGCGACACTGAAGCTTTCTTT. The V call is TRBV6-2 or TRBV6-3, the J call TRBJ1-1; no reliable D call. V lost 1 base and J lost 3, with 12 bases in between. The CDR3 covers 15 residues. CDR1 is MNHEY and CDR2 is SVGEGT in the germline V gene.

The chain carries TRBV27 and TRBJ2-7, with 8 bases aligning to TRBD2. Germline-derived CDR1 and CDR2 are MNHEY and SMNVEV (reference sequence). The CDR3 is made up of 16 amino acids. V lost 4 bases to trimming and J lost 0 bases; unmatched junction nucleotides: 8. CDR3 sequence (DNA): TGTGCCAGCAGTTCTTTCCGGGGGGGGAGCTCCTACGAGCAGTACTTC. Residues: CASSSFRGGSSYEQYF.

CDR3 coding DNA: TGCGCCAGCAGCCAAGGACAGGCTAACAATCAGCCCCAGCATTTT. This encodes CASSQGQANNQPQHF. The V and J genes are TRBV4-1 and TRBJ1-5; a possible D gene is TRBD1 (6 bases). Trimming stripped 1 base from V and 3 bases from J, with 10 bases between. Germline V gives CDR1 MGHRA, CDR2 YSYEKL. The CDR3 is 15 residues long.

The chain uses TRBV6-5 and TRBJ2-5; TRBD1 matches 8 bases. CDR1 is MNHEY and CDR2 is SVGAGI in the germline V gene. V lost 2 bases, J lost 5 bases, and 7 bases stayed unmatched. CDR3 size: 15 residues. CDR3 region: CASSYLGQGGETQYF. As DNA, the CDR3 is TGTGCCAGCAGTTACCTAGGACAGGGCGGGGAGACCCAGTACTTC.

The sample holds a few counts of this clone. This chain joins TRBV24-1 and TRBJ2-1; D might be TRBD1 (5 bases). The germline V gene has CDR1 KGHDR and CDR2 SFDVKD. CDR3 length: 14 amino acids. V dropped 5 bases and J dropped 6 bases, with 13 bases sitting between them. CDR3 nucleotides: TGTGCCACCAGTGGGGGCGCCAGGGCCAATGAGCAGTTCTTC. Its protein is CATSGGARANEQFF.

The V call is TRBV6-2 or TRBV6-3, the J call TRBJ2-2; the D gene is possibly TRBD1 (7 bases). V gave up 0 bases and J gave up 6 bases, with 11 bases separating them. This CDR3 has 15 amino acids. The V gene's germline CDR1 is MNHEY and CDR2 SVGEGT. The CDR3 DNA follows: TGTGCCAGCAGTTACTCATTCAGGGGGGCCGGGGAGCTGTTTTTT. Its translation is CASSYSFRGAGELFF.

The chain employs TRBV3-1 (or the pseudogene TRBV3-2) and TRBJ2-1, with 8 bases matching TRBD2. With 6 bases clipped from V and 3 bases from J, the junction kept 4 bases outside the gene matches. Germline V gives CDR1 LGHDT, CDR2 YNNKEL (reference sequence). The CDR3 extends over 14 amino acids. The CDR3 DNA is TGTGCCAGCAGTACTAGCGGCCTCTACAATGAGCAGTTCTTC. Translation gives CASSTSGLYNEQFF.

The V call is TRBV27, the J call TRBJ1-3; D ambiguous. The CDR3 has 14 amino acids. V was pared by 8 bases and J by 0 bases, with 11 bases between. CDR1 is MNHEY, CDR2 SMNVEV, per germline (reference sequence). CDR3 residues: CASAPLFSGNTIYF. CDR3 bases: TGTGCCAGCGCCCCACTGTTCTCTGGAAACACCATATATTTT.

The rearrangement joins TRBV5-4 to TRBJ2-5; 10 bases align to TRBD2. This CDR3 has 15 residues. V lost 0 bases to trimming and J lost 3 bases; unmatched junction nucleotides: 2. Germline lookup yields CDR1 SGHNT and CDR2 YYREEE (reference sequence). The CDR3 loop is CASSLGGTSEETQYF. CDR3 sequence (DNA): TGTGCCAGCAGCTTGGGCGGGACTAGCGAAGAGACCCAGTACTTC.

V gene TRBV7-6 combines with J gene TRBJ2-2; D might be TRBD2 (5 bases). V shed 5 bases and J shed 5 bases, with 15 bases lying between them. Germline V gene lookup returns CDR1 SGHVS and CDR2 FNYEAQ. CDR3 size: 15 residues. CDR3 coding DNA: TGTGCCAGCAGCAAACCGGGAAGCGGAACCGGGGAGCTGTTTTTT. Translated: CASSKPGSGTGELFF.

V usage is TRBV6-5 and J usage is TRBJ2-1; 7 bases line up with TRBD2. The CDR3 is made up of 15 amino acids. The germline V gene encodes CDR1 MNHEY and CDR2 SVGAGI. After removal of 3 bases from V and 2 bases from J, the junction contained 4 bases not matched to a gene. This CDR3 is CASSYASGAYNEQFF. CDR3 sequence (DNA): TGTGCCAGCAGTTATGCCAGCGGGGCCTACAATGAGCAGTTCTTC.

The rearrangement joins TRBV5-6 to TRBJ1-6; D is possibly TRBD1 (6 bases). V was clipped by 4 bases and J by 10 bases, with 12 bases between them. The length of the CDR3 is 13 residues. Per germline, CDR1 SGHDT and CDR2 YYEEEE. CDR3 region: CASSLRTVSPLHF. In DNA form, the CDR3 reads TGTGCCAGCAGCCTCAGGACAGTCTCACCCCTCCACTTT.